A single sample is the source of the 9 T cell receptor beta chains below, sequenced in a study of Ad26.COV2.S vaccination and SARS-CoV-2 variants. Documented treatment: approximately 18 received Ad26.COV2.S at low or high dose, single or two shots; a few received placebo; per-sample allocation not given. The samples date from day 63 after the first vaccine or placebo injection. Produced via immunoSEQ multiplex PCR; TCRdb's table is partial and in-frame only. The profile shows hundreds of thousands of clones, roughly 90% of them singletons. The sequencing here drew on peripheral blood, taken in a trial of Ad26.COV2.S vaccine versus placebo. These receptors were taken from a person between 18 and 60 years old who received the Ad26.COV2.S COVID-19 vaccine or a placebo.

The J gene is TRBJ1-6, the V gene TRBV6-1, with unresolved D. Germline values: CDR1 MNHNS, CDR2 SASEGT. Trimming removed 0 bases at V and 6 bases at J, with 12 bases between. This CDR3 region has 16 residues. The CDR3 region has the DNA TGTGCCAGCAGTGAAGCAGAGGGAAGCTTTAATTCACCCCTCCACTTT. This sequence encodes CASSEAEGSFNSPLHF.

The CDR3 sequence: CASSRQGYEQYF. DNA for the CDR3: TGTGCCAGCAGCCGACAGGGTTACGAGCAGTACTTC. The chain couples TRBV28 to TRBJ2-7; 7 positions match TRBD1. The CDR3 loop spans 12 amino acids. Trimming cost V 6 bases and J 4 bases; bases outside gene matches: 3. CDR1 is MDHEN and CDR2 is SYDVKM in the germline V gene.

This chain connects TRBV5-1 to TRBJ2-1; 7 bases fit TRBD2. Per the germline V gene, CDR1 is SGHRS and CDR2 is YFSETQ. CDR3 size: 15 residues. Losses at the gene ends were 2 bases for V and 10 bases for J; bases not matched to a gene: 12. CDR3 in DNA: TGCGCCAGCAGCTTTGTGAGGGAGGGAGGCGGGGAGCAGTTCTTC. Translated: CASSFVREGGGEQFF.

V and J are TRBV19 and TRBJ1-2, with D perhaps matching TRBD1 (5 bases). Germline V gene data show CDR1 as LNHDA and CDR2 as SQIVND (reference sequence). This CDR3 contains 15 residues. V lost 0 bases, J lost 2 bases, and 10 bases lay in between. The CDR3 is CASSIDGTGNYGYTF. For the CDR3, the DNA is TGTGCCAGTAGTATAGACGGGACGGGGAACTATGGCTACACCTTC.

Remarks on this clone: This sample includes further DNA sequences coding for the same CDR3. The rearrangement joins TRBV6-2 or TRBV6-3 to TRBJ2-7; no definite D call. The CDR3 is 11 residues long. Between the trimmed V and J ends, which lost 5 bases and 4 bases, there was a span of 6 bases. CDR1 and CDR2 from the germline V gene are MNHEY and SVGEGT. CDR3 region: CASSPSYEQYF. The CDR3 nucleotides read TGTGCCAGCAGTCCCTCATACGAGCAGTACTTC.

CDR3 nucleotides: TGTGCCAGCAGCTTACTCGACAGGGCCTCCTACAATGAGCAGTTCTTC. This gives the protein CASSLLDRASYNEQFF. The gene calls are TRBV11-1 and TRBJ2-1; 7 bases agree with TRBD1. V shed 2 bases, J shed 0 bases, and the junction held 4 bases outside the gene matches. Germline V gives CDR1 SGHAT, CDR2 FQDESV (reference sequence). The length of the CDR3 is 16 residues.

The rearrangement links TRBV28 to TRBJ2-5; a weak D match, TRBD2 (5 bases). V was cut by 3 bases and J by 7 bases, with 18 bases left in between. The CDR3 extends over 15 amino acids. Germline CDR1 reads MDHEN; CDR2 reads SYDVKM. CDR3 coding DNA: TGTGCCAGCAGTTTTGACACGCGGAGGCGTCGGACCCAGTACTTC. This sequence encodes CASSFDTRRRRTQYF.

CDR3 DNA: TGTGCCAGCAGCTTCGCTAGCGGGATAAACAATGAGCAGTTCTTC. Translation gives CASSFASGINNEQFF. This rearrangement joins TRBV11-3 to TRBJ2-1; 9 nucleotides agree with TRBD2. V lost 3 bases, J lost 5 bases, and 5 bases stayed unmatched. Germline CDR1 and CDR2: SGHNT and YENEEA. The CDR3 consists of 15 residues.

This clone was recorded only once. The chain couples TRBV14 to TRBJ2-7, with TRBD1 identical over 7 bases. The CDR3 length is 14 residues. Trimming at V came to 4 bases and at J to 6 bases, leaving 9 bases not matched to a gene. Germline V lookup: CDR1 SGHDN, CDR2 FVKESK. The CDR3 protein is CASSPRQGLGEQYF. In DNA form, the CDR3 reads TGTGCCAGCAGCCCTCGACAGGGTCTGGGCGAGCAGTACTTC. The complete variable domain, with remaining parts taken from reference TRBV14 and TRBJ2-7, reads EAGVTQFPSHSVIEKGQTVTLRCDPISGHDNLYWYRRVMGKEIKFLLHFVKESKQDESGMPNNRFLAERTGGTYSTLKVQPAELEDSGVYFCASSPRQGLGEQYFGPGTRLTVT.